A single T cell receptor beta chain is shown here with its context. The antigen is not known. In the PCR, 60 Vbeta and 13 Jbeta primers were used. Using immunoSEQ multiplex PCR, the repertoire was profiled, and TCRdb retains in-frame clones only, with some absent. The sample carries some 190,000 clones, around four fifths recorded once. The CDR3 length is 17 residues. V lost 0 bases to trimming and J lost 4 bases; unmatched junction nucleotides: 11. From germline, CDR1 is SGHRS and CDR2 YFSETQ. This sample was taken from a study of cytomegalovirus exposure and HLA in healthy donors. Broader study findings: In an earlier analysis, in 587 donors, most V segments appeared productive either ~87% or ~30% of the time. Association of a missense DCLRE1C variant with TCR beta V- and J-gene trimming was reported in a later analysis. Excluded: some indistinguishable V segments such as TRBV6-2 and TRBV6-3.

Specimen: PBMCs. J is TRBJ1-1 and V is TRBV5-1; 8 bases match TRBD1. This sequence was found in a young woman in good health and CMV-seronegative. The CDR3 sequence: CASSLGPDQGAGTEAFF. The CDR3 DNA reads TGCGCCAGCAGCTTGGGGCCAGACCAGGGGGCAGGCACTGAAGCTTTCTTT.